The 8 T cell receptor beta chains reported below all come from one sample, sequenced in a study of T cell responses to AZD1222 COVID-19 vaccine. Repertoires were generated with immunoSEQ multiplex PCR, while TCRdb's copy carries only in-frame clones and drops some. The table records 95,000 to 110,000 clones, roughly 92% of them present only once. The sequences come from peripheral blood, collected on day 0 of AZD1222 vaccination. The origin of the receptors is an adult in good health.

The chain employs TRBV28 and TRBJ1-2; 7 nucleotides align to TRBD1. The CDR3 extends over 15 amino acids. Per the germline V gene, CDR1 is MDHEN and CDR2 is SYDVKM. The V gene end was trimmed by 6 bases and the J gene end by 7 bases; junction bases not matched to a gene: 14. CDR3 sequence reads: CASSLRDRTIGGYTF. As DNA, the CDR3 is TGTGCCAGCAGCTTAAGGGACAGAACAATAGGTGGCTACACCTTC.

V and J are TRBV6-1 and TRBJ1-3; 9 bases align to TRBD1. Germline lookup yields CDR1 MNHNS and CDR2 SASEGT. The CDR3 is 18 amino acids. Trimming removed 2 bases from V and 0 bases from J; junction bases left unmatched: 8. The CDR3 DNA reads as TGTGCCAGCAGTGAAAATCTTGGGACAGGGTTCTCTGGAAACACCATATATTTT. The encoded protein is CASSENLGTGFSGNTIYF.

This clone was counted only a few times. This sequence joins TRBV2 and TRBJ2-2, with 8 bases matching TRBD2. V lost 6 bases, J lost 2 bases, and 8 bases stayed unmatched. The germline gives CDR1 SNHLY, CDR2 FYNNEI. The CDR3 length is 16 residues. CDR3 in DNA: TGTGCCAGCAGCCGGGAGGGGTTGGGAAACACCGGGGAGCTGTTTTTT. Protein product: CASSREGLGNTGELFF.

This clone is a singleton in its sample. The chain employs TRBV6-6 and TRBJ2-7; D is perhaps TRBD1 (7 bases). V lost 6 bases to trimming and J lost 4 bases, with 19 bases between them. Germline CDR1 is MNHNY and CDR2 is SVGAGI (reference sequence). There are 15 residues in the CDR3. The DNA of the CDR3 is TGTGCCAGCAGCCCCAGGGCAGGGGGACTTTACGAGCAGTACTTC. Residues: CASSPRAGGLYEQYF.

The gene calls are TRBV16 and TRBJ2-5; 8 bases align to TRBD1. V lost 0 bases, J lost 1 base, and 10 bases stayed unmatched. The CDR3 length is 18 residues. Germline V CDR1 and CDR2: KGHSY, FQNENV. The CDR3: CASSQSTGQGILQETQYF. The CDR3 DNA reads as TGTGCCAGCAGCCAATCTACAGGACAGGGAATACTCCAAGAGACCCAGTACTTC.

This clone was seen a single time. This chain uses TRBV7-2 with TRBJ2-5, with D hard to call. The V end lost 1 base, the J end lost 5 bases, and 14 bases lay between the germline ends. This CDR3 has 15 residues. Germline V gene sequence: CDR1 SGHTA, CDR2 FQGNSA. The CDR3 protein is CASSLGSGSGETQYF. The CDR3 DNA reads TGTGCCAGCAGCTTAGGTTCGGGCAGTGGGGAGACCCAGTACTTC.

The rearrangement joins TRBV5-1 to TRBJ1-6; a possible D gene is TRBD1 (6 bases). Looked up from germline, CDR1 is SGHRS and CDR2 is YFSETQ. V was pared by 4 bases and J by 4 bases, with 9 bases between. The CDR3 has 14 residues. The CDR3 is CASSRDTYNSPLHF. The DNA for the CDR3 is TGCGCCAGCAGCCGGGACACTTATAATTCACCCCTCCACTTT. The complete variable domain, with remaining parts taken from reference TRBV5-1 and TRBJ1-6, reads KAGVTQTPRYLIKTRGQQVTLSCSPISGHRSVSWYQQTPGQGLQFLFEYFSETQRNKGNFPGRFSGRQFSNSRSEMNVSTLELGDSALYLCASSRDTYNSPLHFGNGTRLTVT.

V and J are TRBV27 and TRBJ2-7; 8 bases agree with TRBD2. The junction had 6 bases not matched to a gene; V was cut back by 6 bases and J by 2 bases. The CDR3 is 14 amino acids. Germline loops: CDR1 MNHEY, CDR2 SMNVEV (reference sequence). CDR3: CASSPGGDAYEQYF. The DNA of the CDR3 is TGTGCCAGCAGCCCCGGGGGGGACGCCTACGAGCAGTACTTC.